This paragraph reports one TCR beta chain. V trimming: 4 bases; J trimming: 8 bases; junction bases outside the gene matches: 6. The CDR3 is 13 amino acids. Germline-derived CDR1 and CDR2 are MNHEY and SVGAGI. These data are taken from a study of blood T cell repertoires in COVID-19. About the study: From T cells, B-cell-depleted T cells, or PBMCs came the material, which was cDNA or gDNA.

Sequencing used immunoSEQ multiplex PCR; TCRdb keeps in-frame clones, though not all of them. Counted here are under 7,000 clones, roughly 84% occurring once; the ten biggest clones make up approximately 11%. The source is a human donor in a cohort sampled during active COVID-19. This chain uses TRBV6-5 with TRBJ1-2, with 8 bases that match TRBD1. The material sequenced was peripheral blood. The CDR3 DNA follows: TGTGCCAGCAGTTTGGCAGGGGGCGCGGGCTACACCTTC. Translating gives CASSLAGGAGYTF.